The 21 T cell receptor beta chains reported below all come from one sample, sequenced in a study of T cells after yellow fever vaccination. MiXCR, applied by TCRdb to the 5' RACE reads, yields one record per CDR3 protein. The profile covers under 300,000 distinct CDR3 sequences, with roughly 7.2% appearing a single time and roughly 0.9% taken by the ten largest. This specimen consisted of CD4+ T cells sorted from PBMCs, obtained 15 days after the yellow fever booster vaccination. The receptors here all came from a young man who received the YFV17D yellow fever vaccine.

This clonotype has a single count. The gene calls are TRBV11-3 and TRBJ2-1, with 8 bases matching TRBD2. Germline V gene sequence: CDR1 SGHNT, CDR2 YENEEA. Unmatched junction bases numbered 4, after V lost 4 bases and J lost 2 bases. The CDR3 runs to 15 residues. The CDR3 DNA reads TGTGCCAGCAGCTACGGGAGGGCGGCCTACAATGAGCAGTTCTTC. Translated: CASSYGRAAYNEQFF.

There are a few counts of this clonotype. The CDR3 nucleotides read TGTGCCAGCAGCCAGCGGGGGGGGGTTGGCAAAAACATTCAGTACTTC. It encodes CASSQRGGVGKNIQYF. V usage is TRBV12-3 or TRBV12-4 and J usage is TRBJ2-4, with 10 nucleotides matching TRBD2. Trimming cost V 6 bases and J 3 bases; bases outside gene matches: 8. The CDR3 is made up of 16 amino acids.

As for this clonotype: Just one base apart from a much larger clone, this may be a read error. This sequence joins TRBV20-1 and TRBJ2-2; a possible D gene is TRBD2 (5 bases). Between the trimmed V and J ends, which lost 5 bases and 2 bases, there was a span of 12 bases. In germline, CDR1 is DFQATT, CDR2 SNEGSKA (reference sequence). The length of the CDR3 is 14 residues. The CDR3 spells CSAARETNTGELFF. DNA for the CDR3: TGCAGTGCTGCAAGGGAGACAAACACCGGGGAGCTGTTTTTT.

CDR3 nucleotides: TGCGCCAGCAGCAAAGGACAGTTACAAGAGACCCAGTACTTC. Residues: CASSKGQLQETQYF. This chain links TRBV5-1 with TRBJ2-5, with D perhaps matching TRBD1 (6 bases). This CDR3 is 14 amino acids long. The germline CDR1 and CDR2 sequences are SGHRS and YFSETQ. V was shortened by 4 bases and J by 2 bases, with 12 bases between the two germline ends.

The chain uses TRBV6-2 or TRBV6-3 and TRBJ2-7, with TRBD1 as a possible D gene (5 bases). There are 13 residues in the CDR3. Trimming removed 6 bases at V and 3 bases at J, with 12 bases between. Germline V gene data show CDR1 as MNHEY and CDR2 as SVGEGT. This CDR3 is CASSYQGIYEQYF. In DNA form, the CDR3 reads TGTGCCAGCAGCTACCAGGGAATCTACGAGCAGTACTTC.

V and J are TRBV28 and TRBJ2-3, with 7 bases that match TRBD2. V was clipped by 6 bases and J by 3 bases; unmatched bases: 6. This CDR3 has 14 amino acids. Germline V gene data show CDR1 as MDHEN and CDR2 as SYDVKM. The CDR3 sequence: CASSRGVRTDTQYF. DNA of the CDR3: TGTGCCAGCAGCCGGGGGGTACGTACAGATACGCAGTATTTT. The variable domain in full, with the rest retrieved from reference TRBV28 and TRBJ2-3, is DVKVTQSSRYLVKRTGEKVFLECVQDMDHENMFWYRQDPGLGLRLIYFSYDVKMKEKGDIPEGYSVSREKKERFSLILESASTNQTSMYLCASSRGVRTDTQYFGPGTRLTVL.

This clonotype was seen ten or more times. This chain uses TRBV2 with TRBJ1-1; D is perhaps TRBD1 (6 bases). From germline, CDR1 is SNHLY and CDR2 FYNNEI. The CDR3 is 13 residues long. Deletions cut 4 bases from V and 4 bases from J, with 10 bases between. The DNA of the CDR3 is TGTGCCAGCAGTGGGTGGGGGCTCACTGAAGCTTTCTTT. The encoded protein is CASSGWGLTEAFF.

The chain recombines TRBV20-1 with TRBJ1-3; tentatively, D is TRBD1 (5 bases). From germline, CDR1 is DFQATT and CDR2 SNEGSKA (reference sequence). This CDR3 has 14 amino acids. Between the trimmed V and J ends, which lost 3 bases and 3 bases, there was a span of 12 bases. CDR3 residues: CSASRGTGGNTIYF. CDR3 sequence (DNA): TGCAGTGCTAGTAGGGGCACGGGTGGAAACACCATATATTTT.

This clonotype was seen ten or more times. The chain has TRBV6-5 and TRBJ1-6; D is possibly TRBD1 (6 bases). Trimming took off 4 bases at V and 0 bases at J, with 10 bases between the two ends. Germline V gene sequence: CDR1 MNHEY, CDR2 SVGAGI. This CDR3 contains 16 residues. CDR3 protein: CASSFRGSSYNSPLHF. The CDR3 nucleotides read TGTGCCAGCAGTTTCAGGGGCAGCTCCTATAATTCACCCCTCCACTTT.

The chain carries TRBV3-1 and TRBJ2-1; D remains ambiguous. Germline V gene data show CDR1 as LGHDT and CDR2 as YNNKEL (reference sequence). Trimming removed 4 bases at V and 2 bases at J, with 12 bases between. This CDR3 region has 15 residues. The CDR3 sequence is CASSPLRTAYNEQFF. The CDR3 DNA is TGTGCCAGCAGCCCCCTTCGAACGGCCTACAATGAGCAGTTCTTC.

This clonotype was picked up a small number of times. The V call is TRBV20-1, the J call TRBJ2-7; the D is unclear. Germline loops: CDR1 DFQATT, CDR2 SNEGSKA (reference sequence). Trimming shortened V by 4 bases and J by 4 bases, and 11 bases separated the two germline ends. The CDR3 covers 12 residues. This CDR3 is CSATRDGYEQYF. DNA for the CDR3: TGCAGTGCTACTAGAGACGGGTACGAGCAGTACTTC.

This clonotype was detected a few times. This chain uses TRBV20-1 with TRBJ2-2; TRBD2 agrees at 7 bases. The CDR3 covers 14 residues. The germline V gene encodes CDR1 DFQATT and CDR2 SNEGSKA (reference sequence). The V gene end was trimmed by 3 bases and the J gene end by 3 bases; junction bases not matched to a gene: 4. The CDR3 DNA reads TGCAGTGCTAGTTCAAGCGGGGACACCGGGGAGCTGTTTTTT. This sequence encodes CSASSSGDTGELFF.

This clonotype showed up many times. This rearrangement joins TRBV3-1 to TRBJ2-5, with TRBD2 matching 7 bases. The CDR3 sequence is 13 residues long. The germline CDR1 and CDR2 sequences are LGHDT and YNNKEL (reference sequence). The ends lost 3 bases at V and 5 bases at J; junction bases unmatched: 3. CDR3 region: CASSQGGRETQYF. DNA of the CDR3: TGTGCCAGCAGCCAGGGAGGGCGGGAGACCCAGTACTTC.

The rearrangement uses TRBV11-3 and TRBJ2-1, with D possibly being TRBD2 (6 bases). This CDR3 contains 16 residues. Trimming removed 6 bases from V and 6 bases from J, with 21 bases in between. Per germline, CDR1 SGHNT and CDR2 YENEEA. Here the CDR3 reads CASSQSGGGILNEQFF. CDR3 nucleotide sequence: TGTGCCAGCAGTCAATCTGGAGGCGGGATCCTCAATGAGCAGTTCTTC.

This chain uses TRBV7-9 with TRBJ2-7, with TRBD2 identical over 7 bases. The CDR3 is made up of 15 amino acids. Unmatched junction bases numbered 9, after V lost 5 bases and J lost 2 bases. Per the germline V gene, CDR1 is SEHNR and CDR2 is FQNEAQ (reference sequence). CDR3 coding DNA: TGTGCCAGCAGCCCTGGGAGGGGTAAAGCCTACGAGCAGTACTTC. This sequence encodes CASSPGRGKAYEQYF.

There are a few counts of this clonotype. The chain joins TRBV20-1 to TRBJ1-4; D unresolved. Trimming shortened V by 1 base and J by 7 bases, and 10 bases separated the two germline ends. Germline-derived CDR1 and CDR2 are DFQATT and SNEGSKA (reference sequence). This CDR3 spans 13 amino acids. The CDR3 region is CSARGGGGEKLFF. The CDR3 region has the DNA TGCAGTGCTAGAGGGGGTGGTGGTGAAAAACTGTTTTTT.

This clonotype was observed a handful of times. This CDR3 reads CSAIPYRVAEAFF. CDR3 nucleotide sequence: TGCAGTGCTATCCCGTACAGGGTGGCTGAAGCTTTCTTT. The genes are TRBV20-1 and TRBJ1-1; weak D call: TRBD1 (6 bases). From germline, CDR1 is DFQATT and CDR2 SNEGSKA (reference sequence). The CDR3 consists of 13 residues. V gave up 4 bases and J gave up 6 bases, with 15 bases separating them.

This clonotype was detected a few times. The J gene is TRBJ2-2, the V gene TRBV20-1; possibly TRBD1 or TRBD2 for D (5 bases each). Germline CDR1 reads DFQATT; CDR2 reads SNEGSKA (reference sequence). Trimming pared 3 bases from V and 5 bases from J, leaving 13 bases between. The CDR3 has 14 residues. CDR3 amino acids: CSARTGRGTGELFF. The CDR3 DNA follows: TGCAGTGCTAGGACGGGAAGGGGTACCGGGGAGCTGTTTTTT.

This clonotype was observed many times. The chain couples TRBV5-1 to TRBJ2-7, with TRBD2 as a possible D gene (6 bases). Germline V gene data show CDR1 as SGHRS and CDR2 as YFSETQ. The CDR3 consists of 16 residues. The V end lost 0 bases, the J end lost 4 bases, and 17 bases lay between the germline ends. The CDR3 here is CASSLEGGPLLYEQYF. DNA for the CDR3: TGCGCCAGCAGCTTGGAGGGAGGTCCCCTACTTTACGAGCAGTACTTC.

This clonotype came up a few times. V usage is TRBV10-2 and J usage is TRBJ1-5; possible D gene TRBD1, 5 bases. This CDR3 has 14 amino acids. The germline CDR1 and CDR2 sequences are WSHSY and SAAADI. V lost 7 bases, J lost 4 bases, and 14 bases lay in between. The CDR3: CASTGGFGNQPQHF. Written as DNA, the CDR3 is TGCGCCAGCACCGGGGGGTTTGGTAATCAGCCCCAGCATTTT.

The genes are TRBV5-1 and TRBJ2-7; 11 nucleotides align to TRBD2. The V gene end was trimmed by 0 bases and the J gene end by 4 bases; junction bases not matched to a gene: 3. Looked up from germline, CDR1 is SGHRS and CDR2 is YFSETQ. The CDR3 totals 15 residues. DNA of the CDR3: TGCGCCAGCAGCTTGGTAGCGGGAGGGCCTTACGAGCAGTACTTC. Protein sequence: CASSLVAGGPYEQYF.